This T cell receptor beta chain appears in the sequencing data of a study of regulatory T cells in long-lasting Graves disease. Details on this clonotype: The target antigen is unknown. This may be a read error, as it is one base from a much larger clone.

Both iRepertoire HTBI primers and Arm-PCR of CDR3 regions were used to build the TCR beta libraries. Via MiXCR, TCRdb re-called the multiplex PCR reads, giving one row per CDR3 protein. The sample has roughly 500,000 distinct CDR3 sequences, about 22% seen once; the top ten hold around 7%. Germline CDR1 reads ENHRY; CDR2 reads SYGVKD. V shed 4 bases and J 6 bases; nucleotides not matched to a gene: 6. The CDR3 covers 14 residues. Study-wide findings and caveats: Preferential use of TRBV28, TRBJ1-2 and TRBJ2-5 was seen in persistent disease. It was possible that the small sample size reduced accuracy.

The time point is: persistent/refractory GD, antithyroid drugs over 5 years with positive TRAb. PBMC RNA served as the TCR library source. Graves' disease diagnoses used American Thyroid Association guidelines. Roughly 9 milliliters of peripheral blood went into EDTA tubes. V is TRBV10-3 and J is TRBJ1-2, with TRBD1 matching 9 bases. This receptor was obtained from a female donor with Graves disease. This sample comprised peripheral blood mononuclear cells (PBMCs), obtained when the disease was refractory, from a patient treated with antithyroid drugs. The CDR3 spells CAISGGDRAHGYTF. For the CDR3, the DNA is TGTGCCATCAGTGGGGGGGACAGGGCCCATGGCTACACCTTC.